This T cell receptor beta chain originates from a study of cytomegalovirus exposure and HLA in healthy donors. Study-wide context: The same platform as the 650 to 700 first-cohort repertoires was used for the 100 to 150 validation repertoires, a later analysis reported.

In regard to this clone: Its antigen is as yet unknown.

Data came from immunoSEQ multiplex PCR; TCRdb stores just in-frame clones and leaves some out. The profile shows roughly 100,000 clones, over 85% of them singletons. Study-level findings and limits: Using the classifier, cytomegalovirus status was reportedly diagnosed with high specificity and sensitivity. Later, an analysis found that TCR clusters from the first cohort tended to co-occur in the 130 or so validation repertoires. The study put 150 to 200 TCR beta chains on its list as cytomegalovirus-associated.

The CDR3 consists of 13 residues. Germline V gives CDR1 KGHSH, CDR2 LQKENI. The germline V and J ends were trimmed by 5 bases and 4 bases, with 8 bases remaining between them. This chain links TRBV18 with TRBJ1-4, with D hard to call. The TCR comes from a woman between 18 and 30 years old in good health and CMV-seronegative. The sample taken for sequencing was PBMCs. The CDR3 DNA follows: TGTGCCAGCTCAAACGGAGATAATGAAAAACTGTTTTTT. It specifies CASSNGDNEKLFF.